Many counts were recorded for the clone carrying this T cell receptor beta chain. The data derive from a study of T cells in Graves' hyperthyroidism and ophthalmopathy. Patients between 18 and 65 years old had hyperthyroidism, newly diagnosed and lasting under 2 months. Amplified regions were TCR beta CDR3 sequences from RNA transcripts. Primed by the HTBI set, a first-round RT-PCR was run on the TCR CDR3. TCRdb re-derived calls from the multiplex PCR reads in MiXCR, one entry per CDR3 protein. Of roughly 740,000 distinct CDR3 sequences listed, about 15% are singletons. V lost 2 bases, J lost 6 bases, and 14 bases lay in between. The CDR3 is 14 residues long. Per the germline V gene, CDR1 is SNHLY and CDR2 is FYNNEI.

Sequenced sample: blood. The V gene is TRBV2, the J gene TRBJ2-7, with D possibly being TRBD1 or TRBD2 (5 bases each). This TCR was recovered from a man between 18 and 35 years old with Graves' hyperthyroidism. CDR3 amino acids: CASSEQGVSSEQYF. The CDR3, as DNA: TGTGCCAGCAGTGAACAGGGAGTATCTAGCGAGCAGTACTTC. Supplemented by reference TRBV2 and TRBJ2-7, the full variable domain reads EPEVTQTPSHQVTQMGQEVILRCVPISNHLYFYWYRQILGQKVEFLVSFYNNEISEKSEIFDDQFSVERPDGSNFTLKIRSTKLEDSAMYFCASSEQGVSSEQYFGPGTRLTVT.